This T cell receptor (beta chain) derives from a study of T cells in Graves' hyperthyroidism and ophthalmopathy. TCR beta CDR3 sequences were amplified from RNA transcripts. In the first-round RT-PCR of the TCR CDR3, the HTBI primer set was used. TCRdb recomputed calls from the multiplex PCR reads with MiXCR, one row per CDR3 protein. The sample yields about 580,000 distinct CDR3 sequences, roughly 14% seen once. V was shortened by 1 base and J by 2 bases, with 9 bases between the two germline ends. Germline CDR1 reads SGHVS; CDR2 reads FQNEAQ. CDR3 size: 15 residues. This clonotype occurred many times.

What was sequenced was blood. The gene calls are TRBV7-8 and TRBJ1-5; D is possibly TRBD1 (5 bases). The sequence was obtained from a woman aged 25 to 39 with Graves' hyperthyroidism that later progressed to Graves' ophthalmopathy. The CDR3 DNA reads as TGTGCCAGCAGCTTAGGCAGGGTAGGCAATCAGCCCCAGCATTTT. Amino acids: CASSLGRVGNQPQHF.